This TCR beta chain comes out of a study of blood T cell repertoires in COVID-19. Study details: Samples came from the United States, Italy and Spain, spanning acute and convalescent COVID-19.

Under the authors' procedure: Reference gene primer amplification yielded estimated nucleated cell counts. Clones were sequenced by immunoSEQ multiplex PCR, and TCRdb holds only the in-frame ones, with some missing. For V, J and clone size, that table is used; D and trimming come from the DNA. The table records roughly 250,000 clones, around 81% of them present only once. CDR3 length: 14 residues. Germline assignment: CDR1 MNHEY and CDR2 SVGAGI. V lost 5 bases, J lost 4 bases, and 5 bases stayed unmatched. This clone was detected only a few times. The rearrangement joins TRBV6-5 to TRBJ2-7; 10 bases map to TRBD1. Source material: peripheral blood. This TCR was recovered from a woman aged 60 to 75 with active or convalescent COVID-19. In nucleotides, the CDR3 is TGTGCCAGCAGTCCAAGGACAGGGGGGTACGAGCAGTACTTC. This encodes CASSPRTGGYEQYF.